This T cell receptor beta chain was profiled in a study of T cells in Graves' hyperthyroidism and ophthalmopathy. The study, taken as a whole, reports: Among clonotypes expanded in thyroid above 0.001, most were also found in blood. The model's output predicted ophthalmopathy at a median of 6.5 months prior to onset.

Researchers amplified the TCR beta CDR3 regions from RNA transcripts. The TCR CDR3 first-round RT-PCR relied on the HTBI primer set. TCRdb re-derived calls from the multiplex PCR reads in MiXCR, one entry per CDR3 protein. This sample has 350,000 to 450,000 distinct CDR3 sequences, with 17% found just once. In its sample, this clonotype was seen many times. What it binds is unknown. Newly diagnosed hyperthyroidism, duration under 2 months, in patients aged 18 to 65. The CDR3 runs to 16 residues. V gave up 3 bases and J gave up 4 bases; unmatched junction bases: 7. CDR1 is SNHLY and CDR2 is FYNNEI in the germline V gene.

The chain uses TRBV2 and TRBJ2-5; 11 positions match TRBD2. The sample comprised blood. This sequence originates from a woman in her 30s with Graves' hyperthyroidism that later progressed to Graves' ophthalmopathy. The CDR3 nucleotides read TGTGCCAGCAGTGATCAACTAGCGGGGGCCGGAGAGACCCAGTACTTC. Residues: CASSDQLAGAGETQYF.